These T cell receptor beta chains were read from a single sample in a study of shared clonotypes between healthy human individuals. This table comes from immunoSEQ multiplex PCR, and its TCRdb copy is limited to in-frame clones, with some not included. The repertoire holds around 2.1 million clones, with 85% to 95% as singletons. Material: naive CD8+ T cells from PBMCs. The source is a young man in good health. Some clones in this sample may be carry-over from other donors' samples. The CDR3 runs from the conserved cysteine through the conserved F or W. Fields, in order: clone size, J gene, V gene, D gene, CDR3 protein, CDR3 DNA. D genes are given only for firm matches. Clone size is stated in some rows and not others, as once, few, many or a class when expanded.

>.|TRBJ1-1|TRBV29-1|.
CSVRQAEAFF
TGCAGCGTCCGCCAGGCTGAAGCTTTCTTT
>.|TRBJ1-3|TRBV2|TRBD1
CASSPQGAGGNTIYF
TGTGCCAGCAGTCCACAGGGGGCGGGTGGAAACACCATATATTTT
>.|TRBJ2-7|TRBV28|TRBD1
CACSTGGTYEQYF
TGTGCCTGTTCTACAGGGGGGACCTACGAGCAGTACTTC
>.|TRBJ2-1|TRBV28|.
CASNFIYGYNEQFF
TGTGCCAGCAATTTCATCTACGGCTACAATGAGCAGTTCTTC
>.|TRBJ2-5|TRBV27|TRBD2
CASSLIPSGSSETQYF
TGTGCCAGCAGTTTAATCCCCAGCGGGAGTAGCGAGACCCAGTACTTC
>.|TRBJ1-5|TRBV27|.
CASSMTRVQPQHF
TGTGCCAGCAGTATGACACGGGTGCAGCCCCAGCATTTT
>.|TRBJ2-1|TRBV4-3|.
CASSQEPPLRVAYNEQFF
TGCGCCAGCAGCCAAGAACCCCCTTTGCGGGTAGCCTACAATGAGCAGTTCTTC
>.|TRBJ2-5|TRBV28|.
CASSATGYQETQYF
TGTGCCAGCAGTGCCACAGGTTACCAAGAGACCCAGTACTTC
>.|TRBJ2-7|TRBV5-4|TRBD2
CASTLAGVSHEQYF
TGTGCCAGCACTCTAGCGGGAGTAAGTCACGAGCAGTACTTC
>.|TRBJ2-3|TRBV27|.
CAIRATSGDSTDTQYF
TGTGCCATCAGAGCCACGTCGGGGGATAGCACAGATACGCAGTATTTT
>.|TRBJ2-2|TRBV11-2|TRBD2
CASSFREGIGELFF
TGTGCCAGCAGCTTCCGGGAGGGTATCGGGGAGCTGTTTTTT
>.|TRBJ2-1|TRBV28|.
CASSSRHLVRNEQFF
TGTGCCAGCAGTTCCCGCCACCTAGTACGCAATGAGCAGTTCTTC
>.|TRBJ1-2|TRBV27|.
CASRTGALGYTF
TGTGCCAGCAGAACGGGGGCGCTTGGCTACACCTTC
>.|TRBJ2-1|TRBV5-1|.
CASSLGFADYNEQFF
TGCGCCAGCAGCCTGGGTTTTGCGGACTACAATGAGCAGTTCTTC
>.|TRBJ2-1|TRBV2|.
CASSDVQVAYNEQFF
TGTGCCAGCAGTGACGTCCAAGTGGCCTACAATGAGCAGTTCTTC
>.|TRBJ2-5|TRBV18|.
CASSEGARSFNRETQYF
TGTGCCAGCTCAGAAGGGGCGCGCTCGTTCAATAGGGAGACCCAGTACTTC
>.|TRBJ2-7|TRBV27|TRBD2
CASSLGGSYEQYF
TGTGCCAGCAGCTTGGGGGGGTCCTACGAGCAGTACTTC
>few|TRBJ2-2|TRBV6-6|.
CASGGGSGELFF
TGTGCCAGCGGGGGCGGGTCAGGGGAGCTGTTTTTT
>.|TRBJ2-7|TRBV5-1|TRBD1
CASTPPPGTGSYEQYF
TGCGCCAGCACTCCCCCCCCCGGGACAGGTTCCTACGAGCAGTACTTC
>once|TRBJ1-6|TRBV4-1|.
CASSLRGTNSPLHF
TGCGCCAGCAGTCTCAGGGGCACAAATTCACCCCTCCACTTT